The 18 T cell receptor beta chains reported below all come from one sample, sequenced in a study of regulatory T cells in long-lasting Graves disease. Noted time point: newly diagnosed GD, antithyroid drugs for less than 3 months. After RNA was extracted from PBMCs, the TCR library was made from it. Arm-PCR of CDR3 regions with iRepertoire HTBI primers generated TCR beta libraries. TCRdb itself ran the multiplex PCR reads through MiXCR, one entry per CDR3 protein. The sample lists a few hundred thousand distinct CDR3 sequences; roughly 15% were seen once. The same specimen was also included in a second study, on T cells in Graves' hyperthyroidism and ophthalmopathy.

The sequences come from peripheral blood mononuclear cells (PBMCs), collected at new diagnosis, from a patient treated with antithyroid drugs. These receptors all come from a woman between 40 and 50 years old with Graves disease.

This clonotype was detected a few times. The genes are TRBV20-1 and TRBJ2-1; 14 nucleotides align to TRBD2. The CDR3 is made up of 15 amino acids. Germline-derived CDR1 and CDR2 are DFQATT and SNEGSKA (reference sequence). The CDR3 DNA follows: TGCAGCTCGGAGGGACTAGCGGGAGTCTCGAATGAGCAGTTCTTC. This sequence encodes CSSEGLAGVSNEQFF.

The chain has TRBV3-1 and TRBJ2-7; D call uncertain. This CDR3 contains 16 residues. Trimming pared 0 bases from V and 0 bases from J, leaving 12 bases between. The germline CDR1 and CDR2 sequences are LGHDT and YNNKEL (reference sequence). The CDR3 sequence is CASSQEFRDGSYEQYF. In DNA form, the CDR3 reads TGTGCCAGCAGCCAAGAGTTCCGTGACGGCTCCTACGAGCAGTACTTC.

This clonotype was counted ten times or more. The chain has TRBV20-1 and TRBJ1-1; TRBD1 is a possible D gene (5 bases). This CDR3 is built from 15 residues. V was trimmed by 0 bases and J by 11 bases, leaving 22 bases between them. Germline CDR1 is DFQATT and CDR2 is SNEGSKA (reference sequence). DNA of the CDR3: TGCAGTGCTAGAGATAAAATCTGGCAGGGACGTCCGGCTTTCTTT. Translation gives CSARDKIWQGRPAFF.

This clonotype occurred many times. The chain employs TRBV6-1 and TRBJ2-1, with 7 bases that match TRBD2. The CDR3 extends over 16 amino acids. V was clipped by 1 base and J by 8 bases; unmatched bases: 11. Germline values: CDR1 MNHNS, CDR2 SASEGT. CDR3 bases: TGTGCCAGCAGTGAAGTTTTCGGGAGGACCCGTGATGAGCAGTTCTTC. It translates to CASSEVFGRTRDEQFF.

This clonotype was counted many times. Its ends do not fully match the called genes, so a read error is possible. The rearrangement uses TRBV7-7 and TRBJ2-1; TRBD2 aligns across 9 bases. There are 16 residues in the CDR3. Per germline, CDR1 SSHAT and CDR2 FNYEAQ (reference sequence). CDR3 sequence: CASSLRAGGHYNEQFF. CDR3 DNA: TGTGCTAGCAGCTTGAGGGCGGGAGGGCACTACAATGAGCAGTTCTTC.

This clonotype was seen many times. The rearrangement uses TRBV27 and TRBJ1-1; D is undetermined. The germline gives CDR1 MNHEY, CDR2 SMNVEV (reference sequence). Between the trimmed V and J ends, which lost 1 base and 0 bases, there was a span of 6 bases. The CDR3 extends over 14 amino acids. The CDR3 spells CASSLFRLNTEAFF. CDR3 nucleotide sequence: TGTGCCAGCAGTTTATTTAGGTTGAACACTGAAGCTTTCTTT.

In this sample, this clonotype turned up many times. In nucleotides, the CDR3 is TGTGCCAGCAGGATGGCGGGAGAGGGTACCGGGGAGCTGTTTTTT. This gives the protein CASRMAGEGTGELFF. The chain employs TRBV12-3 or TRBV12-4 and TRBJ2-2; 7 bases agree with TRBD2. After removal of 6 bases from V and 5 bases from J, the junction contained 9 bases not matched to a gene. CDR3 length: 15 amino acids.

The CDR3 nucleotides read TGTGCCAGTGGAATAGCGGGAGTGAATGAGCAGTTCTTC. Translated: CASGIAGVNEQFF. The chain couples TRBV19 to TRBJ2-1; 9 positions agree with TRBD2. The ends lost 8 bases at V and 7 bases at J; junction bases unmatched: 6. This CDR3 has 13 amino acids. Germline CDR1 and CDR2: LNHDA and SQIVND (reference sequence).

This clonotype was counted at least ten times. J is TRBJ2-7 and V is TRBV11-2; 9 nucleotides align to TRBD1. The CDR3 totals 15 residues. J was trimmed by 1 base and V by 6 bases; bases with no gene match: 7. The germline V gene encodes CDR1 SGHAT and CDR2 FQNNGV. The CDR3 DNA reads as TGTGCCAGCAGTTCCAACAGGGGGCTTTCCTACGAGCAGTACTTC. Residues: CASSSNRGLSYEQYF. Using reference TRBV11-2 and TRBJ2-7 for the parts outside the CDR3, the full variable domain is EAGVAQSPRYKIIEKRQSVAFWCNPISGHATLYWYQQILGQGPKLLIQFQNNGVVDDSQLPKDRFSAERLKGVDSTLKIQPAKLEDSAVYLCASSSNRGLSYEQYFGPGTRLTVT.

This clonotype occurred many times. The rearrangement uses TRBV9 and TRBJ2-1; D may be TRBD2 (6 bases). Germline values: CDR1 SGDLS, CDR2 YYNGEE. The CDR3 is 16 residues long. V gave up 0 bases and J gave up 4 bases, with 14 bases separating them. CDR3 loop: CASSVAPGLSYNEQFF. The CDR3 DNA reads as TGTGCCAGCAGCGTAGCGCCGGGACTTTCGTACAATGAGCAGTTCTTC.

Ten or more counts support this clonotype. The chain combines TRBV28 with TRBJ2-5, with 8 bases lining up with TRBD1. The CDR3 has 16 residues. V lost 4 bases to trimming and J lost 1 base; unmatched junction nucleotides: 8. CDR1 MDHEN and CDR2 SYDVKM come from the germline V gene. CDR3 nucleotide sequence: TGTGCCAGCAGTTACAAGGGACAGGCAATCCAAGAGACCCAGTACTTC. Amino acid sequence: CASSYKGQAIQETQYF.

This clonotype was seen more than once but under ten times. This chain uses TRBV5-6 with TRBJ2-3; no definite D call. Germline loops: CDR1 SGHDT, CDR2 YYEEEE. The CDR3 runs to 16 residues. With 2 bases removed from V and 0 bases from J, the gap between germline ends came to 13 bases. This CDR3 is CASSFIKGASTDTQYF. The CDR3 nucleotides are TGTGCCAGCAGCTTTATTAAGGGCGCTAGCACAGATACGCAGTATTTT.

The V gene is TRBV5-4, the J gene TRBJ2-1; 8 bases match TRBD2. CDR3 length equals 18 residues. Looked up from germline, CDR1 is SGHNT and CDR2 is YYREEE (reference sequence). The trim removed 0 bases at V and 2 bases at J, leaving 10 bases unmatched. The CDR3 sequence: CASSLGGLAGTTYNEQFF. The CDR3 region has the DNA TGTGCCAGCAGCTTGGGGGGGTTAGCGGGGACAACCTACAATGAGCAGTTCTTC.

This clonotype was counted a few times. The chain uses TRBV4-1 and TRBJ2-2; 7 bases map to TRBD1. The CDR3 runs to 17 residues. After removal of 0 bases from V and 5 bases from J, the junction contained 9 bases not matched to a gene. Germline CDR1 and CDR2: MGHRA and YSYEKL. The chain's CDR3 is CASSQDVRQGQTGELFF. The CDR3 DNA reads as TGCGCCAGCAGCCAAGATGTGAGACAGGGCCAAACCGGGGAGCTGTTTTTT.

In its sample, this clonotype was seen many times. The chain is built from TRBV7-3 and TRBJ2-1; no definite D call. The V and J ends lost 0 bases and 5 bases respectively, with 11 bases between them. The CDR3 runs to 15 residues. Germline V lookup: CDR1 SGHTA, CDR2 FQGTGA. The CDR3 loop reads CASSLTGPSHNEQFF. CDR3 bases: TGTGCCAGCAGCTTAACAGGGCCCTCTCACAATGAGCAGTTCTTC.

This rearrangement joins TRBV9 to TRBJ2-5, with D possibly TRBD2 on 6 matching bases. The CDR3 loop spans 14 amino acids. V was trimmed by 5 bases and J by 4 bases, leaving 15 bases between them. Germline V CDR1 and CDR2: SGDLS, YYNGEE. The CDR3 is CASRAGLTGETQYF. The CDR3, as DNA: TGTGCCAGCAGAGCGGGTCTCACTGGAGAGACCCAGTACTTC.

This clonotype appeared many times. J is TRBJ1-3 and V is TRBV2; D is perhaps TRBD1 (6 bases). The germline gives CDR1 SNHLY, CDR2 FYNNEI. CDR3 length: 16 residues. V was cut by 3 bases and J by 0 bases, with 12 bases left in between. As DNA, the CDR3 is TGTGCCAGCAGTGAGACAGGCTACAACTCTGGAAACACCATATATTTT. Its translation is CASSETGYNSGNTIYF.

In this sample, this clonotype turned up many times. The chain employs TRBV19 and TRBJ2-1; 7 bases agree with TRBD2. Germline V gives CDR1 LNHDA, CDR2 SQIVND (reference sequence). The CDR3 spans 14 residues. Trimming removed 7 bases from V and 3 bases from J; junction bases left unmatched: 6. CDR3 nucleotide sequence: TGTGCCAGTACGGGGCTAGCGGACTACAATGAGCAGTTCTTC. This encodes CASTGLADYNEQFF.